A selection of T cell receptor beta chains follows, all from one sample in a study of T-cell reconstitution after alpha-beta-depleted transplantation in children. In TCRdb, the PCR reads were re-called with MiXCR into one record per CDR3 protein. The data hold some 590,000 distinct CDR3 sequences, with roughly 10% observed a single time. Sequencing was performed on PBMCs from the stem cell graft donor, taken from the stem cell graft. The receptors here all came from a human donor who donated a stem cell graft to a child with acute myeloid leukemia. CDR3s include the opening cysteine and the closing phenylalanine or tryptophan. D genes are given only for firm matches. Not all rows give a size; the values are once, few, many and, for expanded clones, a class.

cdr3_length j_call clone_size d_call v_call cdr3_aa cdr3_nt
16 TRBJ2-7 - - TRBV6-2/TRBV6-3 CASSYSTRRGGYEQYF TGTGCCAGCAGTTACTCGACGAGGCGGGGAGGCTACGAGCAGTACTTC
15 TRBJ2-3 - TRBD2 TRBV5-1 CASSSGLGSQDTQYF TGCGCCAGCAGCTCCGGACTAGGTTCTCAAGATACGCAGTATTTT
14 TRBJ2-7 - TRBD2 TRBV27 CASSHASGSYEQYF TGTGCCAGCAGTCACGCTAGCGGGAGCTACGAGCAGTACTTC
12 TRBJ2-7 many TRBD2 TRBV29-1 CSVSGRFYEQYF TGCAGCGTTAGCGGGAGGTTCTACGAGCAGTACTTC
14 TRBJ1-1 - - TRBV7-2 CASSLIAGPSDAFF TGTGCCAGCAGCTTAATTGCGGGACCTTCGGATGCTTTCTTT
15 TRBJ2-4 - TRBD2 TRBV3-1 CATSQRAGALNIQYF TGTGCCACCAGCCAGAGAGCGGGAGCGTTAAACATTCAGTACTTC
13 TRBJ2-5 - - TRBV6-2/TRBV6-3 CASRPLPQETQYF TGTGCCAGCAGACCGTTACCCCAAGAGACCCAGTACTTC
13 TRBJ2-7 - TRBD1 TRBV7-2 CASRQGDSYEQYF TGTGCCAGCAGACAGGGGGATTCCTACGAGCAGTACTTC
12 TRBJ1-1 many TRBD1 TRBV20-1 CSAKGQGAEAFF TGCAGTGCTAAAGGACAGGGGGCTGAAGCTTTCTTT
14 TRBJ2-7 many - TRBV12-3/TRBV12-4 CASRRGFSAYEQYF TGTGCCAGCAGGAGGGGTTTTTCGGCCTACGAGCAGTACTTC
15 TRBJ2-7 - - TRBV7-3 CASSPRASASYEQYF TGTGCCAGCAGCCCTAGGGCTAGCGCTTCCTACGAGCAGTACTTC
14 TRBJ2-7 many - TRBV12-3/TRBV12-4 CASSLKPSPYEQYF TGTGCCAGCAGTTTAAAACCTAGCCCCTACGAGCAGTACTTC
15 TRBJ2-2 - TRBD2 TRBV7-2 CASSLEAGGVGELFF TGTGCCAGCAGCTTAGAAGCGGGAGGGGTCGGGGAGCTGTTTTTT
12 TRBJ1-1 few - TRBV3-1 CASSQVATEAFF TGTGCCAGCAGCCAAGTCGCCACTGAAGCTTTCTTT
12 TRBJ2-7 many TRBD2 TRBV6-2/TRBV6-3 CASSPMREQQYF TGTGCCAGCAGCCCAATGCGGGAGCAGCAGTACTTC
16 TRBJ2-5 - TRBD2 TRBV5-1 CASSLGSGRAQETQYF TGCGCCAGCAGCTTGGGCAGCGGGAGGGCCCAAGAGACCCAGTACTTC
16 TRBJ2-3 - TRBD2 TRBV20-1 CSAPGEGRASTDTQYF TGCAGTGCCCCCGGCGAGGGGAGGGCAAGCACAGATACGCAGTATTTT
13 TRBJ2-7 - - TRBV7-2 CASSFPGTYEQYF TGTGCCAGCAGCTTTCCCGGAACCTACGAGCAGTACTTC
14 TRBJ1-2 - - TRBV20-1 CSARPGGEAYGYTF TGCAGTGCTAGGCCTGGGGGGGAGGCCTATGGCTACACCTTC
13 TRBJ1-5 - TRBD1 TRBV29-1 CSVGRGLNQPQHF TGCAGCGTTGGGAGGGGGCTAAATCAGCCCCAGCATTTT
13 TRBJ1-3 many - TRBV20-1 CSAREQLGNTIYF TGCAGTGCTAGAGAACAGCTAGGAAACACCATATATTTT
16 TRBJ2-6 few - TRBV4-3 CASSQEWEAGANVLTF TGCGCCAGCAGCCAAGAATGGGAGGCTGGGGCCAACGTCCTGACTTTC
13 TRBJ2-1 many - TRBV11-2 CASSLDLAVEQFF TGTGCCAGCAGCTTAGATCTCGCGGTGGAGCAGTTCTTC
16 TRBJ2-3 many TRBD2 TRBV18 CASSRDGLAGGQGWYF TGTGCCAGCTCACGCGACGGACTAGCGGGAGGCCAGGGATGGTATTTT
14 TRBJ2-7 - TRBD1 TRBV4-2 CASSQEGQGHEQYF TGTGCCAGCAGCCAAGAGGGACAGGGGCACGAGCAGTACTTC
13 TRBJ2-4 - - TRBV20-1 CSAEPGTKNIQYF TGCAGTGCTGAACCCGGGACTAAAAACATTCAGTACTTC
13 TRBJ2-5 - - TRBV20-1 CSANWRGQETQYF TGCAGTGCCAACTGGAGGGGCCAAGAGACCCAGTACTTC
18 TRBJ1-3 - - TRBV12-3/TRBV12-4 CALCLAELVRVSGNTIYF TGTGCCCTCTGTTTAGCGGAGCTGGTACGCGTCTCTGGAAACACCATATATTTT
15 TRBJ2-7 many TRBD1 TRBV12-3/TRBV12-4 CASSPRTGVSHEQYF TGTGCCAGCAGTCCAAGGACAGGGGTAAGCCACGAGCAGTACTTC
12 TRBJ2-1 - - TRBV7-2 CASSARGNEQFF TGTGCCAGCAGCGCGCGTGGGAATGAGCAGTTCTTC
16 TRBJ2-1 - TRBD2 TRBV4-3 CASSQDSSGSGNEQFF TGCGCCAGCAGCCAAGATTCTAGCGGGAGTGGCAATGAGCAGTTCTTC
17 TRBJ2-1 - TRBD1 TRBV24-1 CATSDPRGQGIYNEQFF TGTGCCACCAGTGACCCTAGGGGACAGGGGATATACAATGAGCAGTTCTTC
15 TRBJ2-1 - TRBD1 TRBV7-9 CASSPQGVVGNEQFF TGTGCCAGCAGCCCACAGGGGGTCGTAGGCAATGAGCAGTTCTTC
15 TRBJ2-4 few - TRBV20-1 CSANGGSRYKNIQYF TGCAGTGCTAACGGGGGTTCTCGGTACAAAAACATTCAGTACTTC
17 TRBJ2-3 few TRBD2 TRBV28 CASSSLVSGSGPDTQYF TGTGCCAGCAGTTCGCTGGTGAGCGGGAGCGGTCCAGATACGCAGTATTTT